This section outlines one T cell receptor beta chain sequence together with its context. Antigen unknown. Germline V gene sequence: CDR1 SGDLS, CDR2 YYNGEE. Trimming took off 0 bases at V and 5 bases at J, with 15 bases between the two ends. This CDR3 spans 15 amino acids. It was with 60 Vbeta and 13 Jbeta primers that the PCR ran. TCRdb's table, derived via immunoSEQ multiplex PCR, lists solely in-frame clones and lacks some. The data hold tens of thousands of clones, with roughly 74% observed a single time. The source of the sample is a study of cytomegalovirus exposure and HLA in healthy donors. Study background: Approximately 85 million unique TCRs from HLA-typed donors made up an early data release.

Study results and caveats: The authors considered a cluster of highly shared sequence variants likely to be a sequencing artifact. The study listed 150 to 200 cytomegalovirus-associated TCR beta chains.

Sequencing used PBMCs. This TCR came from a man in his forties or fifties in good health and CMV-seronegative. This chain links TRBV9 with TRBJ2-7, with D possibly matching TRBD2 (6 bases). CDR3 nucleotides: TGTGCCAGCAGCGTAGCCGGCGGGGTTTTTGACGAGCAGTACTTC. Amino acid sequence: CASSVAGGVFDEQYF.